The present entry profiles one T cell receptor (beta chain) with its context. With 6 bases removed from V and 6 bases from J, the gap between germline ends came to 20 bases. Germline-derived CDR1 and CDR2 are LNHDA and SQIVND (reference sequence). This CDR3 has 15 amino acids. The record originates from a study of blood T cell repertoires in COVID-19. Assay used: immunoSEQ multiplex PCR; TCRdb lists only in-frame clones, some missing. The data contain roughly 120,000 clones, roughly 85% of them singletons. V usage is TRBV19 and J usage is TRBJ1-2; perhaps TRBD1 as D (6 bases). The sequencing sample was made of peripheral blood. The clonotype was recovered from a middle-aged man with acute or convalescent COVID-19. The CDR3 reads CASSRDTLGENGYTF. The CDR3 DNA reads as TGTGCCAGTAGCCGGGACACCCTGGGGGAGAATGGCTACACCTTC.